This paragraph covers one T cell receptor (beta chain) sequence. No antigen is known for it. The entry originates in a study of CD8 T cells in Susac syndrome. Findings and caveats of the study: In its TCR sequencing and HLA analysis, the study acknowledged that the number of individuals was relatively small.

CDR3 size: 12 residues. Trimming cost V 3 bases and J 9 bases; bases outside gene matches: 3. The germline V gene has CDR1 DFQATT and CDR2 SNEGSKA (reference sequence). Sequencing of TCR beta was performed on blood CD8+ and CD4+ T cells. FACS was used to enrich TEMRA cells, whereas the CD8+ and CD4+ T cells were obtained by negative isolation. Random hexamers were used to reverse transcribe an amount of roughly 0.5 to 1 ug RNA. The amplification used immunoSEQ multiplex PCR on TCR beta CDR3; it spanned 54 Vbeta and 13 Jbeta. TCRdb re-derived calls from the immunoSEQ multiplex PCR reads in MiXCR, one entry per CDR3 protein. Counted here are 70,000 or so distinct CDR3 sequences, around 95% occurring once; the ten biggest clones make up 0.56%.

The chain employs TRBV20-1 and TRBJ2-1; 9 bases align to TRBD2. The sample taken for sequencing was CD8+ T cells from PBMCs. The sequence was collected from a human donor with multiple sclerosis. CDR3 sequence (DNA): TGCAGTGCTAGGGTACTAGCGGGTGAGCAGTTCTTC. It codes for CSARVLAGEQFF.